This T cell receptor beta chain was sequenced during a study of CD8 T cells in ankylosing spondylitis. The CDR3 is 16 amino acids. Germline CDR1 SNHLY, CDR2 FYNNEI. V was cut by 5 bases and J by 3 bases, with 19 bases left in between. The sample holds many counts of this clonotype. Each CDR3 protein is one row after TCRdb ran MiXCR on the 5' RACE reads. The data contain some 40,000 distinct CDR3 sequences, over 9% of them singletons. The V and J genes are TRBV2 and TRBJ1-1; D is perhaps TRBD1 (6 bases). Sequences were obtained from blood, either unsorted or a sorted T cell fraction (not recorded which). The sequence was obtained from a male donor with ankylosing spondylitis or in good health (not recorded which). The CDR3 DNA sequence: TGTGCCAGCAGTCCCCTATTAGGGGGAGGGTACACTGAAGCTTTCTTT. Protein: CASSPLLGGGYTEAFF.